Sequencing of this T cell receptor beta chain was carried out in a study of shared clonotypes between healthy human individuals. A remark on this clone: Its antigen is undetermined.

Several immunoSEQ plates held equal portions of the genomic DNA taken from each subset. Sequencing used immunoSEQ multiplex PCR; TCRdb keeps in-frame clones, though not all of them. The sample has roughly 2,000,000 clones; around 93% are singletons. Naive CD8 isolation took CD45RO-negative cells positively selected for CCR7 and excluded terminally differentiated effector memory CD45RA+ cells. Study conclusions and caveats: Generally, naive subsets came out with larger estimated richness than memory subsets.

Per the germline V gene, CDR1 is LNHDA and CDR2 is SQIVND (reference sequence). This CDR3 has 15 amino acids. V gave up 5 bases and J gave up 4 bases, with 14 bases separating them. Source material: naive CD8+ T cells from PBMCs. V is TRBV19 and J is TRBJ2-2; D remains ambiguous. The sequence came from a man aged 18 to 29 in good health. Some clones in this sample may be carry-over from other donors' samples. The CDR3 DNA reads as TGTGCCAGTAGTTACCAGCCCAATCCCACCGGGGAGCTGTTTTTT. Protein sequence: CASSYQPNPTGELFF.